These T cell receptor beta chains were read from a single sample in a study of cytomegalovirus exposure and HLA in healthy donors. Data came from immunoSEQ multiplex PCR; TCRdb stores just in-frame clones and leaves some out. This sample contains 150,000 or so clones. Sequencing used PBMCs. The receptors come from a man aged 25 to 45 in good health and CMV-seronegative. CDR3s include the opening cysteine and the closing phenylalanine or tryptophan. The D gene is left open where the match is weak.

TRBD1,TRBJ1-2,TRBV11-2,CASSLDREGGYTF,TGTGCCAGCAGCTTGGACAGGGAGGGTGGCTACACCTTC
TRBD2,TRBJ2-1,TRBV5-6,CASSLDRGSRYNEQFF,TGTGCCAGCAGCTTGGATCGCGGGAGTCGCTACAATGAGCAGTTCTTC
NA,TRBJ1-2,TRBV5-1,CASSLALMAGEYGYTF,TGCGCCAGCAGCTTGGCCTTAATGGCCGGGGAGTATGGCTACACCTTC
NA,TRBJ2-7,TRBV23-1,CASSQFLMETGRYEQYF,TGCGCCAGCAGTCAATTTCTCATGGAGACAGGTCGCTACGAGCAGTACTTC
NA,TRBJ1-3,TRBV6-1,CASSLDRRNTIYF,TGTGCCAGCAGCTTGGACAGAAGAAACACCATATATTTT
NA,TRBJ2-7,TRBV7-6,CASSWTAGALYEQYF,TGTGCCAGCAGCTGGACGGCAGGGGCCCTCTACGAGCAGTACTTC
TRBD2,TRBJ2-7,TRBV5-1,CASSLVSGSGSEQYF,TGCGCCAGCAGCTTGGTGAGCGGGAGCGGTAGCGAGCAGTACTTC
NA,TRBJ2-3,TRBV7-9,CASSLAPGTRGTDTQYF,TGTGCCAGCAGCTTAGCCCCCGGGACTCGAGGGACAGATACGCAGTATTTT
NA,TRBJ1-2,TRBV7-9,CASSLKKANYGYTF,TGTGCCAGCAGCCTAAAAAAAGCTAACTATGGCTACACCTTC
TRBD2,TRBJ2-7,TRBV15,CATSRGGTSGRAEQYF,TGTGCCACCAGCAGAGGAGGGACTAGCGGGAGGGCCGAGCAGTACTTC
TRBD1,TRBJ1-2,TRBV18,CASSLDRVYGYTF,TGTGCCAGCTCACTCGACAGGGTCTATGGCTACACCTTC
NA,TRBJ1-3,TRBV4-2,CASSQELSSGNTIYF,TGTGCCAGCAGCCAAGAGTTATCCTCTGGAAACACCATATATTTT
NA,TRBJ1-1,TRBV19,CASSIGGGRTEAFF,TGTGCCAGTAGTATAGGCGGGGGCCGGACTGAAGCTTTCTTT
NA,TRBJ2-1,TRBV9,CASSVRGSSYNEQFF,TGTGCCAGCAGCGTGCGGGGAAGCTCCTACAATGAGCAGTTCTTC
TRBD1,TRBJ2-6,TRBV29-1,CSVGTGAGANVLTF,TGCAGCGTCGGGACAGGGGCTGGGGCCAACGTCCTGACTTTC
NA,TRBJ2-1,TRBV5-4,CASSLPPTGVFF,TGTGCCAGCAGCTTGCCTCCGACAGGCGTGTTCTTC